The rows below give T cell receptor beta chains drawn from one sample of a study of monozygotic twins with inflammatory bowel disease. No DNA is given; TCRdb re-called the 5' RACE reads and lists each CDR3 protein once. Its listing shows about 300,000 distinct CDR3 sequences. Material for sequencing was blood. These receptors originate from a human donor with ulcerative colitis or Crohn's disease, or a healthy co-twin of an affected twin (not recorded which). Each CDR3 is given with its conserved first and last residue.

V gene: TRBV19; J gene: TRBJ2-1; CDR3 protein: CASSIGARLHNEQFF
V gene: TRBV12-3/TRBV12-4; J gene: TRBJ1-2; CDR3 protein: CASSLGGGSRGYTF
V gene: TRBV9; J gene: TRBJ1-6; CDR3 protein: CASSVDDRGPSLHF
V gene: TRBV29-1; J gene: TRBJ2-2; CDR3 protein: CSVSGPSNTGELFF
V gene: TRBV10-3; J gene: TRBJ2-3; CDR3 protein: CAISEFRTDTQYF
V gene: TRBV7-2; J gene: TRBJ2-1; CDR3 protein: CASRGGREGKFF
V gene: TRBV5-6; J gene: TRBJ2-7; CDR3 protein: CASGGDRYYEQYF
V gene: TRBV2; J gene: TRBJ2-6; CDR3 protein: CASTKAGKSSGANVLTF
V gene: TRBV19; J gene: TRBJ2-3; CDR3 protein: CASSIGTGGADTQYF
V gene: TRBV29-1; J gene: TRBJ2-7; CDR3 protein: CSVEVTGTGTPLGYEQYF
V gene: TRBV12-3/TRBV12-4; J gene: TRBJ2-3; CDR3 protein: CASSSGTSTDTQYF
V gene: TRBV5-1; J gene: TRBJ2-1; CDR3 protein: CASSLGRLNNEQFF
V gene: TRBV5-8; J gene: TRBJ2-1; CDR3 protein: CATETGVYNEQFF
V gene: TRBV6-2/TRBV6-3; J gene: TRBJ1-5; CDR3 protein: CASSWGQGAGQPQHF
V gene: TRBV6-2/TRBV6-3; J gene: TRBJ2-2; CDR3 protein: CASSPVGRGGTGELFF
V gene: TRBV7-2; J gene: TRBJ2-7; CDR3 protein: CASSLLANIAREQYF
V gene: TRBV18; J gene: TRBJ1-4; CDR3 protein: CASSPGTVNEKLFF
V gene: TRBV25-1; J gene: TRBJ2-1; CDR3 protein: CASSEWMVGNEQFF
V gene: TRBV9; J gene: TRBJ2-7; CDR3 protein: CASGASSDSYEQYF
V gene: TRBV18; J gene: TRBJ1-2; CDR3 protein: CASSPQPGRAVYGYTF
V gene: TRBV29-1; J gene: TRBJ2-1; CDR3 protein: CSVELTYNEQFF
V gene: TRBV19; J gene: TRBJ1-2; CDR3 protein: CASRTGGTYNYGYTF
V gene: TRBV20-1; J gene: TRBJ2-4; CDR3 protein: CSARGYEGAAKNIQYF
V gene: TRBV30; J gene: TRBJ1-5; CDR3 protein: CAWSEGGQPQHF
V gene: TRBV12-3/TRBV12-4; J gene: TRBJ1-2; CDR3 protein: CASRGQGRFYGYTF
V gene: TRBV28; J gene: TRBJ1-3; CDR3 protein: CASSFLSSGNTIYF
V gene: TRBV10-3; J gene: TRBJ2-1; CDR3 protein: CAISERQGVNNEQFF
V gene: TRBV20-1; J gene: TRBJ1-1; CDR3 protein: CSAREVGNTEAFF
V gene: TRBV9; J gene: TRBJ2-5; CDR3 protein: CASSVSGGKETQYF
V gene: TRBV5-4; J gene: TRBJ2-5; CDR3 protein: CASSLVGSRVETQYF
V gene: TRBV6-1; J gene: TRBJ1-2; CDR3 protein: CASSPRFRSLIGGYTF
V gene: TRBV11-3; J gene: TRBJ2-3; CDR3 protein: CASSFAKDRGRDTQYF
V gene: TRBV24-1; J gene: TRBJ2-1; CDR3 protein: CATSDPGLAGVLSEQFF
V gene: TRBV30; J gene: TRBJ1-1; CDR3 protein: CAWSVGVAGNTEAFF
V gene: TRBV27; J gene: TRBJ2-7; CDR3 protein: CASSFPMGEQYF
V gene: TRBV10-2; J gene: TRBJ2-3; CDR3 protein: CASSESMLAGLEYTQYF
V gene: TRBV5-1; J gene: TRBJ1-2; CDR3 protein: CASSWGQNYGYTF
V gene: TRBV20-1; J gene: TRBJ1-6; CDR3 protein: CSATGTFTNSPLHF
V gene: TRBV15; J gene: TRBJ2-7; CDR3 protein: CATSTDSTSGRTWAYEQYF
V gene: TRBV7-6; J gene: TRBJ1-1; CDR3 protein: CASSLQGGTEAFF